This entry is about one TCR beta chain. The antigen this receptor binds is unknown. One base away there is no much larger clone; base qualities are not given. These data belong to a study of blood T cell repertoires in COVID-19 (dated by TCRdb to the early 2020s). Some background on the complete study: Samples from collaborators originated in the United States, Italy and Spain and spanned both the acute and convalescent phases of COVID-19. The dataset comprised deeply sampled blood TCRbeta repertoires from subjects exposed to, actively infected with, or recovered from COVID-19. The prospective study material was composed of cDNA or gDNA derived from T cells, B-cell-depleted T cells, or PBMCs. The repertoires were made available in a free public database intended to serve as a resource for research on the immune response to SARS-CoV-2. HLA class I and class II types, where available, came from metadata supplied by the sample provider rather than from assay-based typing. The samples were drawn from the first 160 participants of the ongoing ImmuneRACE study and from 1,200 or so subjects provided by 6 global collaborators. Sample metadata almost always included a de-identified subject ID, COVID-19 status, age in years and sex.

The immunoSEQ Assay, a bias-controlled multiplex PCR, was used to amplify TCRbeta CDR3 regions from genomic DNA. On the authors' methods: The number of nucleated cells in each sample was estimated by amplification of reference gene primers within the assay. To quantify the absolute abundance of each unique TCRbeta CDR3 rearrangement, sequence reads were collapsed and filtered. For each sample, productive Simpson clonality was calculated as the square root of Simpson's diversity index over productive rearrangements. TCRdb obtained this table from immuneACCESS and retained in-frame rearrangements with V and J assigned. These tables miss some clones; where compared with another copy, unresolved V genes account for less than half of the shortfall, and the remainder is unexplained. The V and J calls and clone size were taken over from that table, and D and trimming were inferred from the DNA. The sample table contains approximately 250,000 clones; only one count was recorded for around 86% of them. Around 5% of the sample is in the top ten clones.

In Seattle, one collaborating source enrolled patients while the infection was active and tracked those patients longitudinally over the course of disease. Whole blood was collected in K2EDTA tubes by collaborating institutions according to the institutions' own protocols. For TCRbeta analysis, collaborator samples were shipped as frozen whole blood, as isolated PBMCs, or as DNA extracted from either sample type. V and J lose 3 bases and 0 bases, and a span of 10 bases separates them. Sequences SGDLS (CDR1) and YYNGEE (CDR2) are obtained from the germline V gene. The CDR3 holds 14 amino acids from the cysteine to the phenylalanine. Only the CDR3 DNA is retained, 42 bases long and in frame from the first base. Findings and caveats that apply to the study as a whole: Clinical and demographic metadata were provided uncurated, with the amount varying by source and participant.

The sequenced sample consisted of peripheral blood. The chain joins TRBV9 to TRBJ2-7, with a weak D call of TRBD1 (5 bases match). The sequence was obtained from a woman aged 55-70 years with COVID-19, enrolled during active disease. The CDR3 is CASSATGRSYEQYF. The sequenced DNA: TGTGCCAGCAGCGCTACAGGACGCTCCTACGAGCAGTACTTC.